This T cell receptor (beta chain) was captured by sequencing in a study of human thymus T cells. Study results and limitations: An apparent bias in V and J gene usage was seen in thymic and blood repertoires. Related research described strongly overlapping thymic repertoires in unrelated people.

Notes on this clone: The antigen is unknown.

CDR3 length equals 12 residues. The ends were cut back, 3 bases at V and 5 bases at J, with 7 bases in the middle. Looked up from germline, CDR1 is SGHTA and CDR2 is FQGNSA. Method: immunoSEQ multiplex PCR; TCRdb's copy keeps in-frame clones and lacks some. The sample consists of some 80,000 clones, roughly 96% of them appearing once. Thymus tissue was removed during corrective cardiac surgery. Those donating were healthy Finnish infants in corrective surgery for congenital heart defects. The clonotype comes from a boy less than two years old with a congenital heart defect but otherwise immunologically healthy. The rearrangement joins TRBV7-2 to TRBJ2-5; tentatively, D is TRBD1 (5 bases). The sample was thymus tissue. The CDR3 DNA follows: TGTGCCAGCAGCTTGAAGGGGGAGACCCAGTACTTC. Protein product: CASSLKGETQYF.